This is a list of T cell receptor beta chains from one sample in a study of graft-versus-host responses after intestinal transplantation. The table came from immunoSEQ multiplex PCR; TCRdb's copy has only in-frame clones and leaves some out. This table has 4,500 or so clones, about 29% appearing once. The sample was alloreactive CD4+ T cells from a mixed lymphocyte reaction culture, taken before transplantation. These receptors were taken from a human patient who was an organ donor for intestinal transplantation. CDR3s include the opening cysteine and the closing phenylalanine or tryptophan. D genes are given only for firm matches. Some rows have no size entry. The others give once, few or many, or a class for an expanded clone.

j_call clone_size d_call v_call cdr3_nt cdr3_aa
TRBJ1-2 few TRBD1 TRBV7-2 TGTGCCAGCAGCTTAGGGACAGGGGGCTATGGCTACACCTTC CASSLGTGGYGYTF
TRBJ2-3 few TRBD2 TRBV2 TGTGCCAGCAGTGAAGCTAGCGGGGGGGCAGATACGCAGTATTTT CASSEASGGADTQYF
TRBJ2-3 once TRBD2 TRBV7-9 TGTGCCAGCAGCTTAATCCTAGCGGGGGGATATACGCAGTATTTT CASSLILAGGYTQYF
TRBJ2-5 few . TRBV4-1 TGCGCCAGCAGCCAAGTTGACAGCCAAGAGACCCAGTACTTC CASSQVDSQETQYF
TRBJ2-5 . . TRBV2 TGTGCCAGCAAAGAGGGAAAGACCCAGTACTTC CASKEGKTQYF
TRBJ1-6 medium-sized TRBD1 TRBV6-4 TGTGCCAGCAGCGCCGGGACAGGGAGTAATTCACCCCTCCACTTT CASSAGTGSNSPLHF
TRBJ2-7 . TRBD1 TRBV6-5 TGTGCCAGCAGTGTTTACAGGGGCGAGCAGTACTTC CASSVYRGEQYF
TRBJ1-1 medium-sized . TRBV19 TGTGCCAGTAGTATAGGGGGATATTACGGATCGAACTTGAACACTGAAGCTTTCTTT CASSIGGYYGSNLNTEAFF
TRBJ2-2 . . TRBV10-3 TGTGCCATCAGTGGGACAGCGAACACCGGGGAGCTGTTTTTT CAISGTANTGELFF
TRBJ2-3 medium-sized TRBD2 TRBV5-4 TGTGCCAGCAGCTTGGCCGGGGGGGGTACGCAGTATTTT CASSLAGGGTQYF
TRBJ2-5 . TRBD2 TRBV11-2 TGTGCCAGCAGCTTAGAGTCTCGGGTACTAGCGTCGGGAGAGACCCAGTACTTC CASSLESRVLASGETQYF
TRBJ2-7 few . TRBV7-2 TGTGCCAGCAGCTTGGCCGGCAGAGACTACGAGCAGTACTTC CASSLAGRDYEQYF
TRBJ1-3 few TRBD1 TRBV7-2 TGTGCCAGCAGCCTTGACAGGGGAGGAAACACCATATATTTT CASSLDRGGNTIYF
TRBJ1-4 few TRBD1 TRBV6-5 TGTGCCAGCAGTTACCGACAGGGGGCTAATGAAAAACTGTTTTTT CASSYRQGANEKLFF
TRBJ1-5 . . TRBV19 TGTGCCAGTACCAGCGGACGGAATCAGCCCCAGCATTTT CASTSGRNQPQHF
TRBJ2-7 medium-sized . TRBV4-2 TGTGCCAGCAGCCAAGTGGGGGGGCTCGAGCAGTACTTC CASSQVGGLEQYF